This TCR beta chain was retrieved from a study of molecular identifiers for immune sequencing clone quantification. The V gene lost 6 bases and the J gene lost 3 bases, with 15 bases spanning the gap. This CDR3 spans 15 amino acids. The V gene's germline CDR1 is MNHEY and CDR2 SVGAGI. TCRdb fed the PCR reads into MiXCR, producing one record per CDR3 protein. The profile shows about 510,000 distinct CDR3 sequences, roughly 24% of them singletons. Naive CD8 T cells were FACS-sorted by CD8+CD4-CCR7+CD45RA+ markers. This clonotype was recorded many times. V is TRBV6-5 and J is TRBJ1-5; D is perhaps TRBD1 (6 bases). The sequenced material came from naive CD8+ T cells from blood, with Jurkat cell RNA spiked in. Regarding subset: FACS-sorted CD8+CD4-CCR7+CD45RA+ naive T cells. The TCR originated in a human donor in good health. Some libraries in this study had Jurkat cell RNA spiked in. CDR3 sequence reads: CASSSGEGNNQPQHF. The CDR3, as DNA: TGTGCCAGCAGCTCAGGGGAGGGGAACAATCAGCCCCAGCATTTT.